A single sample is the source of the 20 T cell receptor beta chains below, sequenced in a study of Graves' ophthalmopathy and Graves' hyperthyroidism. Using RNA transcripts, the TCR beta CDR3 regions were amplified. A first-round RT-PCR used HTBI primers, followed by a second-round multiplex PCR. TCRdb re-derived calls from the multiplex PCR reads in MiXCR, one entry per CDR3 protein. Among 500,000 to 600,000 distinct CDR3 sequences listed, approximately 35% were seen once. Sequencing was performed on peripheral blood or thyroid tissue (not recorded which). Every receptor here comes from an adult man with Graves' hyperthyroidism.

The sample holds many counts of this clonotype. DNA for the CDR3: TGTGCCAGCAGTCAAACCGGGACTAGCGGGAGTGCGTACGAGCAGTACTTC. Translating gives CASSQTGTSGSAYEQYF. The chain combines TRBV7-3 with TRBJ2-7, with 14 bases that match TRBD2. The CDR3 sequence is 17 residues long. The germline V gene has CDR1 SGHTA and CDR2 FQGTGA. The V and J ends lost 6 bases and 4 bases, in that order; junction bases with no gene match: 11.

This clonotype was observed a handful of times. The chain joins TRBV14 to TRBJ2-3; D perhaps matches TRBD2 (6 bases). V shed 6 bases and J shed 5 bases, with 21 bases lying between them. The germline gives CDR1 SGHDN, CDR2 FVKESK. The CDR3 consists of 16 residues. CDR3 nucleotide sequence: TGTGCCAGCAGTCGAGGACGACTAGGAATCGGAGATACGCAGTATTTT. Its translation: CASSRGRLGIGDTQYF.

The V and J genes are TRBV2 and TRBJ1-5, with D perhaps TRBD1 (5 bases). With 1 base removed from V and 6 bases from J, the gap between germline ends came to 10 bases. The CDR3 contains 14 residues. Per the germline V gene, CDR1 is SNHLY and CDR2 is FYNNEI. CDR3 DNA sequence: TGTGCCAGCAGTGAAGAAACCGGGGGTCAGCCCCAGCATTTT. Residues: CASSEETGGQPQHF.

This chain joins TRBV12-3 or TRBV12-4 and TRBJ2-7; 9 bases are a match to TRBD1. J was trimmed by 1 base and V by 5 bases; bases with no gene match: 12. CDR3 length: 17 amino acids. The CDR3 loop reads CASSPQRGQGHSYEQYF. The CDR3 DNA is TGTGCCAGCAGTCCTCAGCGGGGACAGGGCCATTCCTACGAGCAGTACTTC.

The CDR3 DNA reads TGTGCCAGCAGCGTCAGGGGGACGGATAATTCACCCCTCCACTTT. This codes for CASSVRGTDNSPLHF. The chain couples TRBV9 to TRBJ1-6; 7 nucleotides match TRBD1. Per germline, CDR1 SGDLS and CDR2 YYNGEE. This CDR3 is 15 amino acids long. Trimming removed 2 bases from V and 5 bases from J; junction bases left unmatched: 4. The variable domain in full, with the rest retrieved from reference TRBV9 and TRBJ1-6, is DSGVTQTPKHLITATGQRVTLRCSPRSGDLSVYWYQQSLDQGLQFLIQYYNGEERAKGNILERFSAQQFPDLHSELNLSSLELGDSALYFCASSVRGTDNSPLHFGNGTRLTVT.

The CDR3 protein is CASSSITGVSYNSPLHF. In DNA form, the CDR3 reads TGTGCCAGCAGTTCGATCACAGGGGTGTCCTATAATTCACCCCTCCACTTT. This sequence joins TRBV5-4 and TRBJ1-6; 7 bases are shared with TRBD1. Losses at the gene ends were 5 bases for V and 1 base for J; bases not matched to a gene: 9. This CDR3 region has 17 residues. Per germline, CDR1 SGHNT and CDR2 YYREEE (reference sequence).

This clonotype was counted at least ten times. The genes are TRBV6-1 and TRBJ1-1; 7 positions agree with TRBD1. With V trimmed by 4 bases and J by 3 bases, 8 bases remained unmatched. This CDR3 is 15 amino acids long. The germline gives CDR1 MNHNS, CDR2 SASEGT. The CDR3: CASSGNRGYDTEAFF. CDR3 sequence (DNA): TGTGCCAGCAGTGGCAACAGGGGATACGACACTGAAGCTTTCTTT.

This clonotype has at least ten counts. The gene calls are TRBV9 and TRBJ2-2, with D unclear. The V gene lost 4 bases and the J gene lost 4 bases, with 11 bases spanning the gap. This CDR3 has 14 amino acids. Germline CDR1 is SGDLS and CDR2 is YYNGEE. CDR3 in amino acids: CASSLDLGTGELFF. In nucleotides, the CDR3 is TGTGCCAGCAGCCTCGACTTGGGCACCGGGGAGCTGTTTTTT. The whole variable domain, remainder taken from reference TRBV9 and TRBJ2-2, is DSGVTQTPKHLITATGQRVTLRCSPRSGDLSVYWYQQSLDQGLQFLIQYYNGEERAKGNILERFSAQQFPDLHSELNLSSLELGDSALYFCASSLDLGTGELFFGEGSRLTVL.

A note on this clonotype: With a much larger clone just one base away, this may be a read error. J is TRBJ1-2 and V is TRBV28; TRBD1 is a possible D gene (5 bases). Germline CDR1 and CDR2: MDHEN and SYDVKM. This CDR3 region has 16 residues. CDR3 bases: TGTGCCAGCAGGCCGACCCACGGGACGGGATTCTATGGCCACACCTTC. Residues: CASRPTHGTGFYGHTF.

This clonotype was seen only a few times. A much larger clone differs by one base, so this may be a read error. Since the CDR3 does not end with the conserved phenylalanine or tryptophan, this likely comes from a read error. The rearrangement uses TRBV29-1 and TRBJ2-5; no clear D gene. CDR1 is SQVTM and CDR2 is ANQGSEA in the germline V gene. The CDR3 spans 12 residues. Trimming took 7 bases from V and 1 from J, leaving 10 bases between them. The CDR3 spells CSARVGQETQYL. The CDR3 DNA reads TGCAGCGCCCGAGTTGGCCAAGAGACCCAGTACCTC.

Concerning this clonotype: A junction boundary mismatches the germline segment, possibly from a read error. The chain couples TRBV4-1 to TRBJ1-2, with D possibly TRBD1 on 5 matching bases. The CDR3 runs to 18 residues. Germline lookup yields CDR1 MGHRA and CDR2 YSYEKL. Here the CDR3 DNA reads TGTGCCAGCAGATTCCCCAGGGCCCGGACGACAGCTAACTATGGCTACACCTTC. Its translation: CASRFPRARTTANYGYTF.

As for this clonotype: The CDR3 carries no conserved terminal phenylalanine or tryptophan, so it likely arises from a read error. This sequence joins TRBV10-3 and TRBJ1-4, with 7 bases fitting TRBD1. There are 18 residues in the CDR3. CDR1 and CDR2 (germline): ENHRY, SYGVKD. Trimming at V came to 4 bases and at J to 0 bases, leaving 11 bases not matched to a gene. In DNA, the CDR3 is TGTGCCATCAGTGGCACCGCAGGGGGGGACGCAACTAATGAAAAACTGTTTTCT. As protein: CAISGTAGGDATNEKLFS.

This rearrangement joins TRBV12-3 or TRBV12-4 to TRBJ1-1, with unresolved D. Trimming pared 2 bases from V and 8 bases from J, leaving 21 bases between. There are 16 residues in the CDR3. The CDR3 reads CASSLQHPLSNPEAFF. The DNA for the CDR3 is TGTGCCAGCAGTTTACAACACCCACTTAGCAATCCGGAAGCTTTCTTT.

This clonotype was observed at least ten times. The rearrangement uses TRBV13 and TRBJ2-7; no clear D gene. The CDR3 contains 13 residues. The V and J ends lost 4 bases and 3 bases respectively, with 10 bases between them. CDR1 PRHDT and CDR2 FYEKMQ come from the germline V gene (reference sequence). CDR3 sequence: CASSSTEDYEQYF. The CDR3 coding sequence is TGTGCCAGCAGCTCTACTGAGGACTACGAGCAGTACTTC.

This clonotype appeared a few times. The V gene is TRBV24-1, the J gene TRBJ1-1, with D perhaps TRBD1 (6 bases). The CDR3 consists of 14 residues. Germline assignment: CDR1 KGHDR and CDR2 SFDVKD. V lost 5 bases and J lost 5, with 14 bases in between. In DNA, the CDR3 is TGTGCCACCAGTGCGGGGGGCGGTGGAACTGAAGCTTTCTTT. This translates into CATSAGGGGTEAFF.

This chain joins TRBV9 and TRBJ2-7; TRBD1 matches 8 bases. The J call may be incorrect, as the DNA end agrees better with TRBJ2-1. This CDR3 is 15 amino acids long. Per the germline V gene, CDR1 is SGDLS and CDR2 is YYNGEE. The CDR3 region is CASSGDRGFYNEQFF. The CDR3 DNA is TGTGCCAGCAGCGGAGACAGGGGATTCTACAATGAGCAGTTCTTC.

Written as DNA, the CDR3 is TGTGCCATCAGTGAAGAGGGTTTCGGGGCCAACGTCCTGACTTTC. This translates into CAISEEGFGANVLTF. The chain uses TRBV10-3 and TRBJ2-6; the D gene is possibly TRBD2 (5 bases). Germline assignment: CDR1 ENHRY and CDR2 SYGVKD. The CDR3 contains 15 residues. V lost 3 bases and J lost 4, with 10 bases in between.

The chain joins TRBV2 to TRBJ1-6; TRBD1 might be the D (5 bases). Trimming took off 0 bases at V and 9 bases at J, with 12 bases between the two ends. CDR3 length: 15 amino acids. From germline, CDR1 is SNHLY and CDR2 FYNNEI. CDR3 protein: CASSEALGARSPLHF. CDR3 sequence (DNA): TGTGCCAGCAGTGAAGCGTTAGGGGCTCGTTCACCCCTCCACTTT. The variable domain in full, with the rest retrieved from reference TRBV2 and TRBJ1-6, is EPEVTQTPSHQVTQMGQEVILRCVPISNHLYFYWYRQILGQKVEFLVSFYNNEISEKSEIFDDQFSVERPDGSNFTLKIRSTKLEDSAMYFCASSEALGARSPLHFGNGTRLTVT.

This chain links TRBV20-1 with TRBJ2-4; possible D gene TRBD2, 5 bases. CDR1 and CDR2 from the germline V gene are DFQATT and SNEGSKA (reference sequence). With 2 bases removed from V and 0 bases from J, the gap between germline ends came to 14 bases. The CDR3 is made up of 16 amino acids. The CDR3 protein is CSARRRHGLAKNIQYF. The CDR3 DNA reads as TGCAGTGCTAGACGGCGACACGGACTAGCCAAAAACATTCAGTACTTC.

In this sample, this clonotype turned up many times. The rearrangement uses TRBV14 and TRBJ1-3, with TRBD1 matching over 8 bases. The CDR3 spans 18 residues. Germline V lookup: CDR1 SGHDN, CDR2 FVKESK. With V trimmed by 2 bases and J by 1 base, 10 bases remained unmatched. The CDR3 reads CASSQTGRGLRSGNTIYF. For the CDR3, the DNA is TGTGCCAGCAGCCAAACCGGCAGGGGGCTTCGATCTGGAAACACCATATATTTT.